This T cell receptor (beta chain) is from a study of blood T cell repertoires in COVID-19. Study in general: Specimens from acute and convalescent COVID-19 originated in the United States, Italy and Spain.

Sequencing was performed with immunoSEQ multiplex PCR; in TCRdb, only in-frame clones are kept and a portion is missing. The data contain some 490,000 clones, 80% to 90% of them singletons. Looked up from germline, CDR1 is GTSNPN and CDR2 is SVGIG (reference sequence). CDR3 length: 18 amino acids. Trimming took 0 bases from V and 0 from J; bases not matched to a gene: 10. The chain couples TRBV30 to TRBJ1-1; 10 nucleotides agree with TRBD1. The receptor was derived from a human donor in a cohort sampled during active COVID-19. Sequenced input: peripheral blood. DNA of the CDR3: TGTGCCTGGAGTGTATTCAGGACAGGGGGGCCCATGAACACTGAAGCTTTCTTT. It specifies CAWSVFRTGGPMNTEAFF.